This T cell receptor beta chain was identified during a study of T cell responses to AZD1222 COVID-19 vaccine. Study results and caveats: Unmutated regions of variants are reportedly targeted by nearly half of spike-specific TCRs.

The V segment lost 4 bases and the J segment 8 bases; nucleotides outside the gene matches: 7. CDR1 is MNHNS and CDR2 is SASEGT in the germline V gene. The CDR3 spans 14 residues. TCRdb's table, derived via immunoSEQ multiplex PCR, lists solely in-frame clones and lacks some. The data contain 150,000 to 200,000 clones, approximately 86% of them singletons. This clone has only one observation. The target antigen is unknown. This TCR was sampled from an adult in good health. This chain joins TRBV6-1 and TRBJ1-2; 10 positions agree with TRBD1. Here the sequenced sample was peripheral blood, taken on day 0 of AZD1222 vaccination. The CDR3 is CASSGAGTGDGYTF. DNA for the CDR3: TGTGCCAGCAGTGGAGCCGGGACAGGGGACGGCTACACCTTC.